Below, one T cell receptor beta chain is given with its context. In the authors' methods: Using reference gene primer amplification, nucleated cell counts were estimated. Produced via immunoSEQ multiplex PCR; TCRdb's table is partial and in-frame only. V, J and clone size reflect that table, while D and trimming were determined from the DNA. The sample has about 190,000 clones; 88% are singletons. This entry belongs to a study of blood T cell repertoires in COVID-19. As for the study in general: COVID-19 samples from acute and convalescent phases originated in the United States, Italy and Spain. T cells, B-cell-depleted T cells, or PBMCs supplied cDNA or gDNA.

V lost 6 bases and J lost 6, with 13 bases in between. CDR3 size: 13 residues. Germline values: CDR1 SGHVS, CDR2 FQNEAQ. Sequencing was done on a sample of peripheral blood. The clonotype was recovered from a man aged 25-45 years with acute or convalescent COVID-19. The V gene is TRBV7-8, the J gene TRBJ2-3; D is perhaps TRBD1 (5 bases). CDR3 DNA sequence: TGTGCCAGCAGGACCGTACAGGAGGATACGCAGTATTTT. It yields the protein CASRTVQEDTQYF. The full variable domain, with the rest looked up from reference TRBV7-8 and TRBJ2-3, is GAGVSQSPRYKVAKRGQDVALRCDPISGHVSLFWYQQALGQGPEFLTYFQNEAQLDKSGLPSDRFFAERPEGSVSTLKIQRTQQEDSAVYLCASRTVQEDTQYFGPGTRLTVL.